This T cell receptor (beta chain) was identified in a study of T cells in Graves' hyperthyroidism and ophthalmopathy. TCR beta CDR3 region amplification was performed from RNA transcripts. First-round RT-PCR with HTBI primers amplified the TCR CDR3 region. MiXCR was run by TCRdb on the multiplex PCR reads, yielding one entry per CDR3 protein. Found here are hundreds of thousands of distinct CDR3 sequences, roughly 15% of them singletons; the top ten hold approximately 10%. This clonotype came up many times. Sequences were obtained from blood. This sequence originates from a woman under 30 with Graves' hyperthyroidism.

The CDR3 protein is CASSYLGVLNYGYTF. The CDR3, as DNA: TGTGCCAGCAGTTACCTGGGCGTCCTAAACTATGGCTACACCTTC. The chain employs TRBV6-6 and TRBJ1-2; no definite D call. Germline V gene data show CDR1 as MNHNY and CDR2 as SVGAGI (reference sequence). Trimming stripped 2 bases from V and 2 bases from J, with 12 bases between. The CDR3 spans 15 residues.